Below, 20 T cell receptor beta chains from the same sample are listed, as sequenced in a study of cytotoxic CD8 clonotypes in ibrutinib-treated CLL (dated by TCRdb to 2020 to 2023). Receptors were amplified or captured by the immunoSEQ multiplex PCR assay. TCRdb obtained this table from immuneACCESS and retained in-frame rearrangements with V and J assigned. These tables miss some clones; where compared with another copy, unresolved V genes account for less than half of the shortfall, and the remainder is unexplained. This sample comprises roughly 56,000 clones, roughly 70% of them detected only once. The biggest ten clones account for around 43% of the sample. The time point label, as the study defines it: about twelve months on ibrutinib. This specimen was PBMCs, taken after 12 months of ibrutinib treatment. These receptors were collected from a human donor with chronic lymphocytic leukemia.

The CDR3 sequence: CASSFGLAGADTQYF. In DNA, the CDR3 is TGCGCCAGCAGCTTCGGACTAGCGGGGGCAGATACGCAGTATTTT. The rearrangement links TRBV5-1 to TRBJ2-3, with 13 bases aligning to TRBD2. CDR3 size: 15 residues. V lost 2 bases, J lost 4 bases, and 1 base stayed unmatched. CDR1 is SGHRS, CDR2 YFSETQ, per germline.

V is TRBV28 and J is TRBJ2-1, with 7 bases that match TRBD2. The CDR3 totals 15 residues. The V gene end was trimmed by 5 bases and the J gene end by 4 bases; junction bases not matched to a gene: 8. CDR1 and CDR2 from the germline V gene are MDHEN and SYDVKM. Here the CDR3 DNA reads TGTGCCAGCAGTCTAGGGAGGGCCTCATACAATGAGCAGTTCTTC. This gives the protein CASSLGRASYNEQFF. Supplemented by reference TRBV28 and TRBJ2-1, the full variable domain reads DVKVTQSSRYLVKRTGEKVFLECVQDMDHENMFWYRQDPGLGLRLIYFSYDVKMKEKGDIPEGYSVSREKKERFSLILESASTNQTSMYLCASSLGRASYNEQFFGPGTRLTVL.

The rearrangement links TRBV13 to TRBJ2-5; D is undetermined. The DNA end is more similar to TRBJ2-7, so the J call may be wrong. CDR3 size: 12 residues. Germline V lookup: CDR1 PRHDT, CDR2 FYEKMQ (reference sequence). The CDR3 reads CASSPGRDEQYF. CDR3 DNA sequence: TGTGCCAGCAGCCCCGGACGGGACGAGCAGTACTTC.

The rearrangement joins TRBV7-2 to TRBJ2-3; no firm D call. The germline V gene has CDR1 SGHTA and CDR2 FQGNSA. The CDR3 has 14 residues. The V end was cut by 5 bases, the J end by 3 bases, with 12 bases between. CDR3: CASSLHKGTDTQYF. CDR3 sequence (DNA): TGTGCCAGCAGCCTACACAAGGGTACAGATACGCAGTATTTT.

This clone was counted only a few times. This chain connects TRBV2 to TRBJ2-3; D may match TRBD1 or TRBD2 (5 bases each). Germline V gene sequence: CDR1 SNHLY, CDR2 FYNNEI. The ends were cut back, 1 base at V and 6 bases at J, with 11 bases in the middle. This CDR3 comprises 14 residues. CDR3 in amino acids: CASSEVLGTDTQYF. CDR3 DNA: TGTGCCAGCAGTGAAGTTCTGGGGACGGATACGCAGTATTTT.

The chain employs TRBV6-5 and TRBJ1-1, with a weak D call TRBD1 (6 bases). CDR1 is MNHEY and CDR2 is SVGAGI in the germline V gene. The CDR3 covers 14 residues. The germline V and J ends were trimmed by 5 bases and 7 bases, with 17 bases remaining between them. CDR3 amino acids: CASSIEGGRGEAFF. The CDR3 DNA is TGTGCCAGCAGTATCGAAGGGGGACGAGGTGAAGCTTTCTTT.

The gene calls are TRBV9 and TRBJ2-7, with TRBD2 matching 7 bases. V gave up 4 bases and J gave up 6 bases; unmatched junction bases: 13. This CDR3 has 15 residues. Germline CDR1 reads SGDLS; CDR2 reads YYNGEE. This chain's CDR3 is CASSPNAGEAGEQYF. CDR3 coding DNA: TGTGCCAGCAGCCCCAACGCGGGGGAGGCGGGCGAGCAGTACTTC. Full variable domain (missing parts from reference TRBV9 and TRBJ2-7): DSGVTQTPKHLITATGQRVTLRCSPRSGDLSVYWYQQSLDQGLQFLIQYYNGEERAKGNILERFSAQQFPDLHSELNLSSLELGDSALYFCASSPNAGEAGEQYFGPGTRLTVT.

This clone was seen a few times. V and J are TRBV6-1 and TRBJ1-5; 8 bases align to TRBD1. Trimming cost V 7 bases and J 6 bases; bases outside gene matches: 8. This CDR3 is 14 amino acids long. CDR1 MNHNS and CDR2 SASEGT come from the germline V gene. The CDR3, as DNA: TGTGCCAGCACGTTGGGACAGGTTCGTCAGCCCCAGCATTTT. Translated, it gives CASTLGQVRQPQHF.

This clone was detected only a few times. This chain links TRBV7-6 with TRBJ2-2; possibly TRBD2 for D (6 bases). The V gene lost 1 base and the J gene lost 5 bases, with 8 bases spanning the gap. This CDR3 has 14 residues. The germline V gene encodes CDR1 SGHVS and CDR2 FNYEAQ. The CDR3 is CASSLVSGTGELFF. CDR3 in DNA: TGTGCCAGCAGCTTAGTAAGCGGGACCGGGGAGCTGTTTTTT.

This rearrangement joins TRBV14 to TRBJ2-7; a possible D gene is TRBD1 (6 bases). Germline lookup yields CDR1 SGHDN and CDR2 FVKESK. The CDR3 runs to 15 residues. Trimming pared 3 bases from V and 0 bases from J, leaving 12 bases between. The CDR3 sequence: CASSQLTGSSYEQYF. CDR3 coding DNA: TGTGCCAGCAGCCAGCTTACAGGGAGCTCCTACGAGCAGTACTTC.

This clone was recorded only once. The chain has TRBV5-4 and TRBJ2-3, with 8 bases fitting TRBD1. The V gene end was trimmed by 1 base and the J gene end by 3 bases; junction bases not matched to a gene: 4. There are 15 residues in the CDR3. Germline V lookup: CDR1 SGHNT, CDR2 YYREEE (reference sequence). The CDR3, as DNA: TGTGCCAGCAGCTTGTGGAGACAGGGGACAGATACGCAGTATTTT. The encoded protein is CASSLWRQGTDTQYF. The variable domain in full, completed from reference TRBV5-4 and TRBJ2-3, reads ETGVTQSPTHLIKTRGQQVTLRCSSQSGHNTVSWYQQALGQGPQFIFQYYREEENGRGNFPPRFSGLQFPNYSSELNVNALELDDSALYLCASSLWRQGTDTQYFGPGTRLTVL.

The chain uses TRBV6-6 and TRBJ1-1; no clear D. V was trimmed by 0 bases and J by 1 base, leaving 0 bases between them. Germline V gene lookup returns CDR1 MNHNY and CDR2 SVGAGI (reference sequence). The CDR3 consists of 12 residues. The CDR3 protein is CASSYSNTEAFF. DNA of the CDR3: TGTGCCAGCAGTTACTCGAACACTGAAGCTTTCTTT.

The chain links TRBV6-6 to TRBJ1-2, with D unresolved. From germline, CDR1 is MNHNY and CDR2 SVGAGI (reference sequence). The V and J ends lost 6 bases and 3 bases respectively, with 11 bases between them. The CDR3 is 13 amino acids. The CDR3 sequence is CASSVGNYYGYTF. In DNA form, the CDR3 reads TGTGCCAGCAGCGTTGGGAATTACTATGGCTACACCTTC.

In this sample, this clone turned up a few times. The rearrangement uses TRBV15 and TRBJ1-5, with D maybe TRBD1 (5 bases). This CDR3 comprises 15 residues. The germline gives CDR1 LNHNV, CDR2 YYDKDF (reference sequence). With 0 bases removed from V and 6 bases from J, the gap between germline ends came to 12 bases. The CDR3 loop reads CATSRDGGAGQPQHF. CDR3 bases: TGTGCCACCAGCAGAGATGGAGGGGCAGGTCAGCCCCAGCATTTT.

The chain employs TRBV11-3 and TRBJ2-7; 7 bases align to TRBD1. CDR3 length equals 14 residues. V shed 2 bases and J 6 bases; nucleotides not matched to a gene: 7. The germline V gene has CDR1 SGHNT and CDR2 YENEEA. The CDR3 region has the DNA TGTGCCAGCAGCTTATTACCCACAGGGGCCGAGCAGTACTTC. Its protein is CASSLLPTGAEQYF. Using reference TRBV11-3 and TRBJ2-7 for the parts outside the CDR3, the full variable domain is EAGVVQSPRYKIIEKKQPVAFWCNPISGHNTLYWYLQNLGQGPELLIRYENEEAVDDSQLPKDRFSAERLKGVDSTLKIQPAELGDSAVYLCASSLLPTGAEQYFGPGTRLTVT.

The chain combines TRBV5-1 with TRBJ2-3; 8 bases align to TRBD1. CDR1 SGHRS and CDR2 YFSETQ come from the germline V gene. Trimming at V came to 0 bases and at J to 5 bases, leaving 5 bases not matched to a gene. The CDR3 sequence is 15 residues long. CDR3 nucleotide sequence: TGCGCCAGCAGCTTGGCCAGGGGGCTCGGAGATACGCAGTATTTT. Amino acid sequence: CASSLARGLGDTQYF.

This chain uses TRBV27 with TRBJ2-1; possible D gene TRBD2, 5 bases. V was clipped by 7 bases and J by 7 bases, with 17 bases between them. The length of the CDR3 is 14 residues. Germline V CDR1 and CDR2: MNHEY, SMNVEV (reference sequence). DNA for the CDR3: TGTGCCAGCAACGGACTCCCCCAGAGGAATGAGCAGTTCTTC. Translating it yields CASNGLPQRNEQFF.

The chain has TRBV27 and TRBJ2-3, with 8 bases identical to TRBD2. V gave up 6 bases and J gave up 3 bases; unmatched junction bases: 14. CDR1 and CDR2 from the germline V gene are MNHEY and SMNVEV (reference sequence). The CDR3 has 17 residues. The CDR3 sequence is CASSPRSWASGTDTQYF. The CDR3 bases are TGTGCCAGCAGCCCCAGGTCTTGGGCTAGCGGGACAGATACGCAGTATTTT.

The chain joins TRBV6-1 to TRBJ1-1; D perhaps matches TRBD1 (6 bases). The germline V and J ends were trimmed by 4 bases and 3 bases, with 12 bases remaining between them. The CDR3 runs 14 residues. CDR1 and CDR2 (germline): MNHNS, SASEGT. The CDR3 reads CASSARGGDTEAFF. CDR3 bases: TGTGCCAGCAGTGCTCGAGGGGGTGACACTGAAGCTTTCTTT.

V gene TRBV4-1 combines with J gene TRBJ2-2; D gene ambiguous. The germline gives CDR1 MGHRA, CDR2 YSYEKL. Trimming stripped 0 bases from V and 6 bases from J, with 5 bases between. This CDR3 spans 13 amino acids. The CDR3, as DNA: TGCGCCAGCAGCCAAGAACTCCCCGGGGAGCTGTTTTTT. The encoded protein is CASSQELPGELFF.